This T cell receptor (beta chain) was sequenced in a study of shared clonotypes between healthy human individuals. The CDR3 length is 16 residues. In germline, CDR1 is MNHNY, CDR2 SVGAGI (reference sequence). V was clipped by 0 bases and J by 0 bases, with 9 bases between them. Notes on this clone: The antigen remains undetermined.

The study, taken as a whole, reports: Naive subsets usually exceeded memory subsets in estimated richness.

The authors loaded around 190 ng DNA, around 32,000 T cell genomes, into sorted-subset replicate PCRs. Using immunoSEQ multiplex PCR, the repertoire was profiled, and TCRdb retains in-frame clones only, with some absent. The sample lists over a million clones; around 97% were seen once. The sequence was collected from a young man in good health. Sequencing input: naive CD4+ T cells sorted from blood. Stated subset: CD45RA+ positively selected. V gene TRBV6-6 combines with J gene TRBJ1-3, with D hard to call. This CDR3 reads CASSYSTSSSGNTIYF. In DNA, the CDR3 is TGTGCCAGCAGTTACTCGACTAGTAGCTCTGGAAACACCATATATTTT.